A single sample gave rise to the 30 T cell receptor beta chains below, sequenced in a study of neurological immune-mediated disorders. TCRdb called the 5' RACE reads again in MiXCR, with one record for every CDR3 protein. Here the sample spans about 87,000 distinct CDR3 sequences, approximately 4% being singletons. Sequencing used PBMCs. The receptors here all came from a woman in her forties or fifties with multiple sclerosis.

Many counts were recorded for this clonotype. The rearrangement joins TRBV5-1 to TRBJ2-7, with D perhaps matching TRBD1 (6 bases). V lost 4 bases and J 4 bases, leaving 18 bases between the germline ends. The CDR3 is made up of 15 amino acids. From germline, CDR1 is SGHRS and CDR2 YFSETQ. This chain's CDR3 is CASSLTGNSIYEQYF. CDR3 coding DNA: TGCGCCAGCAGCCTCACAGGGAACTCGATTTACGAGCAGTACTTC.

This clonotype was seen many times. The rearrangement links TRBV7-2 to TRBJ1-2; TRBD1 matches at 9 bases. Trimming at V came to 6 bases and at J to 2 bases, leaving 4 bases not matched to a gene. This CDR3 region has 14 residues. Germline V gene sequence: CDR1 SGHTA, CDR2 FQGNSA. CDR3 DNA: TGTGCCAGCAGTCCCGACAGGGGGAACTATGGCTACACCTTC. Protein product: CASSPDRGNYGYTF.

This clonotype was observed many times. The CDR3 sequence is CASSLQDSFFGDTQYF. CDR3 coding DNA: TGCGCCAGCAGCTTGCAAGACAGCTTTTTCGGAGATACGCAGTATTTT. This chain connects TRBV5-1 to TRBJ2-3, with D perhaps TRBD1 (5 bases). The CDR3 is made up of 16 amino acids. V lost 1 base, J lost 5 bases, and 17 bases lay in between. The germline V gene encodes CDR1 SGHRS and CDR2 YFSETQ.

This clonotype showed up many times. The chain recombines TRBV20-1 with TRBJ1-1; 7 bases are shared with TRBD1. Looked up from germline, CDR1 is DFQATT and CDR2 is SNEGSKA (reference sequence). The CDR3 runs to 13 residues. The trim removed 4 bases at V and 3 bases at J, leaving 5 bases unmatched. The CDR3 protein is CSATNRGDTEAFF. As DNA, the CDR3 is TGCAGTGCTACCAACAGGGGAGACACTGAAGCTTTCTTT.

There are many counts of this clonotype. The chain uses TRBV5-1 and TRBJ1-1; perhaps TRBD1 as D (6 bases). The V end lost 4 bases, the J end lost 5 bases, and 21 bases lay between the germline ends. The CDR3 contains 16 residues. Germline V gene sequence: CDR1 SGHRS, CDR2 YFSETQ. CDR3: CASSPGGHGFITEAFF. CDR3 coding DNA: TGCGCCAGCAGCCCGGGGGGACATGGCTTCATAACTGAAGCTTTCTTT.

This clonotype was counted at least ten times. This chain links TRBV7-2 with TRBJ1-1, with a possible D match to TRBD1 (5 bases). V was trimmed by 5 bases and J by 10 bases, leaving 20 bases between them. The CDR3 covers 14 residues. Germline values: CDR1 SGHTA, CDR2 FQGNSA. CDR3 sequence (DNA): TGTGCCAGCAGCCGGGGCGATCTGGGGTCCGCAGCTTTCTTT. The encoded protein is CASSRGDLGSAAFF. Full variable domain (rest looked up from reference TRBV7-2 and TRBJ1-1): GAGVSQSPSNKVTEKGKDVELRCDPISGHTALYWYRQSLGQGLEFLIYFQGNSAPDKSGLPSDRFSAERTGGSVSTLTIQRTQQEDSAVYLCASSRGDLGSAAFFGQGTRLTVV.

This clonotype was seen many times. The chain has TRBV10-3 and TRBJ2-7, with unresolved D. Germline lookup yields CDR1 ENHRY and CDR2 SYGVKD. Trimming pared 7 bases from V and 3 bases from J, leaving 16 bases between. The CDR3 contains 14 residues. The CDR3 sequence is CAIKGSSKDYEQYF. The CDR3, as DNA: TGTGCCATCAAAGGGTCCTCAAAGGACTACGAGCAGTACTTC.

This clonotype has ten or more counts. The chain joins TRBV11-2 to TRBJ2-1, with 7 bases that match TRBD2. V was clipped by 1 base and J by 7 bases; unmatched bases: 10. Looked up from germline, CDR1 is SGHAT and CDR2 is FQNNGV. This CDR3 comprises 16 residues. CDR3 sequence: CASSLAPGLPPNEQFF. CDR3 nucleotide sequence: TGTGCCAGCAGCTTAGCCCCGGGACTACCACCAAATGAGCAGTTCTTC.

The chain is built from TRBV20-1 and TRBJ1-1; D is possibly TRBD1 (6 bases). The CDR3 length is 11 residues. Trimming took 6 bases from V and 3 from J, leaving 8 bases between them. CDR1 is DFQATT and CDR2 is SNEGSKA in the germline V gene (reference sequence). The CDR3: CSARQDTEAFF. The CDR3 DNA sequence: TGCAGTGCCCGACAGGACACTGAAGCTTTCTTT.

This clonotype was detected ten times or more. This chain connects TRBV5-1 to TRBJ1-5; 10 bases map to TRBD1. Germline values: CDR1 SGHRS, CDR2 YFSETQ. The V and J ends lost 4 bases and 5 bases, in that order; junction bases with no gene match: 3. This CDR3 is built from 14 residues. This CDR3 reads CASSLTGGDQPQHF. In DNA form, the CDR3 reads TGCGCCAGCAGCCTGACAGGGGGCGATCAGCCCCAGCATTTT.

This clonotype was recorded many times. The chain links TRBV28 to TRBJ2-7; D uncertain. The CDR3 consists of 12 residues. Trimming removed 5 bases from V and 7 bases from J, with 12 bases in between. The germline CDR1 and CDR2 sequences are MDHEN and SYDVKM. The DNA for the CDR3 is TGTGCCAGCAGTCCCGGACGAAGGGAGCAGTACTTC. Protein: CASSPGRREQYF.

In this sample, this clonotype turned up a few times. CDR3 in amino acids: CSTKDSITDTQYF. The CDR3 DNA reads as TGCAGTACCAAAGACTCTATCACAGATACGCAGTATTTT. The rearrangement uses TRBV20-1 and TRBJ2-3; no firm D call. The germline V and J ends were trimmed by 8 bases and 2 bases, with 14 bases remaining between them. The length of the CDR3 is 13 residues. From germline, CDR1 is DFQATT and CDR2 SNEGSKA (reference sequence).

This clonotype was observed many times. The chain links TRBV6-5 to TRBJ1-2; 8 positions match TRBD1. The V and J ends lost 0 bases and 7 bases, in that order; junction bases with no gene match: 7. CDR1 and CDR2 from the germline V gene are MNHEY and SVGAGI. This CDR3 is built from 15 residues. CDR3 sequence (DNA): TGTGCCAGCAGTTACTCGAGGCAGGGGGCCAGTGGCTACACCTTC. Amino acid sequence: CASSYSRQGASGYTF.

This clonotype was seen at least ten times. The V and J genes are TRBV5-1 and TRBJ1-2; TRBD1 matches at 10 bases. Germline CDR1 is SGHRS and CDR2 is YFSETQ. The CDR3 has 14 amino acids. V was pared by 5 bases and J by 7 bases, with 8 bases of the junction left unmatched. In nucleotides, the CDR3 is TGCGCCAGCAGTTTAGACAGGGGGCAGGGTGGCTACACCTTC. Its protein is CASSLDRGQGGYTF. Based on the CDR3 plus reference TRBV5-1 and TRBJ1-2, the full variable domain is KAGVTQTPRYLIKTRGQQVTLSCSPISGHRSVSWYQQTPGQGLQFLFEYFSETQRNKGNFPGRFSGRQFSNSRSEMNVSTLELGDSALYLCASSLDRGQGGYTFGSGTRLTVV.

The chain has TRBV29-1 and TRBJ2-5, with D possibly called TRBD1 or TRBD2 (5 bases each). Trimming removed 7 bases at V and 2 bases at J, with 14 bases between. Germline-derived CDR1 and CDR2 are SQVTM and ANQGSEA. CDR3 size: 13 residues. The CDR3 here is CSGGKGSQETQYF. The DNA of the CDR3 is TGCAGCGGGGGGAAGGGGTCACAAGAGACCCAGTACTTC.

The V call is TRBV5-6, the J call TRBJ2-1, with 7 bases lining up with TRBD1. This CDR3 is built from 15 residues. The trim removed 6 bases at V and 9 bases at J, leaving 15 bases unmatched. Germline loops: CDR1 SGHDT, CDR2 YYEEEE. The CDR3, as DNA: TGTGCCAGCACCAGGAACAGGGGCAGTTCCTCTGAGCAGTTCTTC. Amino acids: CASTRNRGSSSEQFF. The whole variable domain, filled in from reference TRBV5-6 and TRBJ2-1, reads DAGVTQSPTHLIKTRGQQVTLRCSPKSGHDTVSWYQQALGQGPQFIFQYYEEEERQRGNFPDRFSGHQFPNYSSELNVNALLLGDSALYLCASTRNRGSSSEQFFGPGTRLTVL.

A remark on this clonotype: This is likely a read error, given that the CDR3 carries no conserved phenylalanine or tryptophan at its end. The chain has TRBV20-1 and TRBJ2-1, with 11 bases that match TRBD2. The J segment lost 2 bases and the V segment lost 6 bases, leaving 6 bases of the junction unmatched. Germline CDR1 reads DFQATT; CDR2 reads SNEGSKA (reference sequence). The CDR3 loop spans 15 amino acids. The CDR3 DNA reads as TGCAGTGCCCCAGGGACTAGCGGAGCCTACAATGAGCAGTTCAAC. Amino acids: CSAPGTSGAYNEQFN.

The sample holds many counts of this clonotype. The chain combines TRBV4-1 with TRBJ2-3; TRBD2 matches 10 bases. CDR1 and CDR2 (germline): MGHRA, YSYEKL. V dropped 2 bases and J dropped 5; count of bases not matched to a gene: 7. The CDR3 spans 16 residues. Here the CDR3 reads CASSQTSGARVDTQYF. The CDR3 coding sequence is TGCGCCAGCAGCCAAACTAGCGGGGCCCGGGTAGATACGCAGTATTTT.

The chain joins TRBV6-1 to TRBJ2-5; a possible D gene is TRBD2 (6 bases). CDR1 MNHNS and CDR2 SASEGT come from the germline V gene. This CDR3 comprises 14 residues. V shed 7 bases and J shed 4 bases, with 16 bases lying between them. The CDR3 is CASMEGSVGETQYF. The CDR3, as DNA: TGTGCCAGCATGGAGGGTAGTGTGGGAGAGACCCAGTACTTC.

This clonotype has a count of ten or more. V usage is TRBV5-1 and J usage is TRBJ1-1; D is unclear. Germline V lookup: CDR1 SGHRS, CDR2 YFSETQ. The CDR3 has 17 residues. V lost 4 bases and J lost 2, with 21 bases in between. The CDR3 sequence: CASSQEKRWGINTEAFF. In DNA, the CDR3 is TGCGCCAGCAGCCAAGAGAAACGGTGGGGTATAAACACTGAAGCTTTCTTT.

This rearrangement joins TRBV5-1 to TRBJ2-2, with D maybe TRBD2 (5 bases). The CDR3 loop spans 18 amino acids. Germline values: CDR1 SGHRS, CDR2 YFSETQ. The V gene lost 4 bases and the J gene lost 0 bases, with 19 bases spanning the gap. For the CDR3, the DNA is TGCGCCAGCAGCATTTCACCCCGCGGGCAGGCGAACACCGGGGAGCTGTTTTTT. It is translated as CASSISPRGQANTGELFF.

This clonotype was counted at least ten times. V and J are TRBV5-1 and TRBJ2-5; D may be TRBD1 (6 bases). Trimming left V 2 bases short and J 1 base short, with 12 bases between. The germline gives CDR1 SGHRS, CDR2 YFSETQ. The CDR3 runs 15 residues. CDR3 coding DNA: TGCGCCAGCAGCTTCCTTGGACAGATCCAAGAGACCCAGTACTTC. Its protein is CASSFLGQIQETQYF.

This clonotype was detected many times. The CDR3 protein is CASSLGGLYDSYEQYF. CDR3 sequence (DNA): TGTGCCAGCAGTCTCGGAGGACTATATGATTCCTACGAGCAGTACTTC. The rearrangement joins TRBV12-3 or TRBV12-4 to TRBJ2-7, with a possible D match to TRBD2 (6 bases). V shed 5 bases and J shed 1 base, with 18 bases lying between them. This CDR3 region has 16 residues.

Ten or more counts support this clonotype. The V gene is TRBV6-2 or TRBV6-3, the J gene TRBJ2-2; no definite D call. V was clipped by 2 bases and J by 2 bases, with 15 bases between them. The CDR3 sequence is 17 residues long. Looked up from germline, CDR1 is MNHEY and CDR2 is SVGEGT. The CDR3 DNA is TGTGCCAGCAGTTACAGGGAAGTGCACGGAAACACCGGGGAGCTGTTTTTT. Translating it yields CASSYREVHGNTGELFF.

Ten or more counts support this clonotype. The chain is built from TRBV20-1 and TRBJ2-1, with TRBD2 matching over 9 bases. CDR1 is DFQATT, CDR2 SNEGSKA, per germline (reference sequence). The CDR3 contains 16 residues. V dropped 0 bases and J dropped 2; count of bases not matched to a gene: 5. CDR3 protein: CSARDRGGGAYNEQFF. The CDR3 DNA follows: TGCAGTGCTAGAGATAGGGGCGGGGGGGCCTACAATGAGCAGTTCTTC.

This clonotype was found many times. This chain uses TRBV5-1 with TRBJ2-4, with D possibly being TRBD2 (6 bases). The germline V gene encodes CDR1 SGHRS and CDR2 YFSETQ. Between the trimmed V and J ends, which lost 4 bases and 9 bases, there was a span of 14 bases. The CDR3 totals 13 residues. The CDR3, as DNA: TGCGCCAGCAGCGAGGCGGACTACACCATTCAGTACTTC. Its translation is CASSEADYTIQYF. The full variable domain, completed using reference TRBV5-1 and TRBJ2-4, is KAGVTQTPRYLIKTRGQQVTLSCSPISGHRSVSWYQQTPGQGLQFLFEYFSETQRNKGNFPGRFSGRQFSNSRSEMNVSTLELGDSALYLCASSEADYTIQYFGAGTRLSVL.

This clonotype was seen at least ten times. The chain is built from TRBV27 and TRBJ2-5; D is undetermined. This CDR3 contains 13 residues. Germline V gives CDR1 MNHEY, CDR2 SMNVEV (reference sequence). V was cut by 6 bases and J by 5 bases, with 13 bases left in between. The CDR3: CASSPVVWETQYF. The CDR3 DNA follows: TGTGCCAGCAGCCCGGTTGTTTGGGAGACCCAGTACTTC.

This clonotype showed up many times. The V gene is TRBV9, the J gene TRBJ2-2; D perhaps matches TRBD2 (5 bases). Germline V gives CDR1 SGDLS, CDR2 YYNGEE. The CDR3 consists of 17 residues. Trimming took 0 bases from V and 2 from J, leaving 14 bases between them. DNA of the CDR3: TGTGCCAGCAGCGTAGCAGCGGCCCCGGAAAACACCGGGGAGCTGTTTTTT. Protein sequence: CASSVAAAPENTGELFF.

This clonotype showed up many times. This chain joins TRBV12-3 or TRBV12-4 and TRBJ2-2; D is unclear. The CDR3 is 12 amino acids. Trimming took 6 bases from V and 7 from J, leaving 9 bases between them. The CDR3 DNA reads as TGTGCCAGCAGCCCCACGGGCGGGGAGCTGTTTTTT. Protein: CASSPTGGELFF.

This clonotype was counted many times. CDR3 sequence (DNA): TGTGCCAGCAGCGTAGATGGGGCAGGGAGCGCTGAAGCTTTCTTT. This sequence encodes CASSVDGAGSAEAFF. This chain links TRBV9 with TRBJ1-1; possible D gene TRBD1, 5 bases. The V end lost 0 bases, the J end lost 6 bases, and 15 bases lay between the germline ends. Per the germline V gene, CDR1 is SGDLS and CDR2 is YYNGEE. The CDR3 consists of 15 residues.